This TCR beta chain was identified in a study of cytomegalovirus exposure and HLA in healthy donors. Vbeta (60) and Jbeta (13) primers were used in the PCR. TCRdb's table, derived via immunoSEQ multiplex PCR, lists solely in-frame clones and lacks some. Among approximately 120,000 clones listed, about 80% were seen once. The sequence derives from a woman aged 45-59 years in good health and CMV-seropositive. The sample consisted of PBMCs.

CDR3 amino acids: CASSYLRQGGGELFF. DNA of the CDR3: TGTGCCAGCAGTTATCTACGACAGGGTGGCGGGGAGCTGTTTTTT. The J gene is TRBJ2-2, the V gene TRBV27; TRBD1 matches 7 bases. The V and J ends lost 4 bases and 7 bases, in that order; junction bases with no gene match: 9. CDR3 length: 15 amino acids. Germline-derived CDR1 and CDR2 are MNHEY and SMNVEV (reference sequence).